A selection of T cell receptor beta chains follows, all from one sample in a study. TCRdb called the reads again in MiXCR, with one record for every CDR3 protein. The data show roughly 300 distinct CDR3 sequences, 9% seen once. What was sequenced was CD4+ T cells from peripheral blood. The receptors here all came from a human donor with rheumatoid arthritis. Both conserved end residues are part of each CDR3. Each record gives: clone size, D gene, V gene, J gene, CDR3 protein, CDR3 DNA. The D gene is left open where the match is weak. Size tells how often a clone was seen (once, few, many) or the class of an expanded clone, and some rows leave it out.

clone_size: large
d_call: -
v_call: TRBV30
j_call: TRBJ2-2
cdr3_aa: CAWSASGTGELFF
cdr3_nt: TGTGCCTGGAGTGCGAGCGGCACCGGGGAGCTGTTTTTT

clone_size: medium-sized
d_call: -
v_call: TRBV2
j_call: TRBJ2-1
cdr3_aa: CASKRKEGAYNEQFF
cdr3_nt: TGTGCCAGCAAAAGGAAGGAGGGTGCCTACAATGAGCAGTTCTTC

clone_size: medium-sized
d_call: -
v_call: TRBV10-3
j_call: TRBJ2-7
cdr3_aa: CAISESESSYEQYF
cdr3_nt: TGTGCCATCAGTGAGTCAGAGAGCTCCTACGAGCAGTACTTC

clone_size: large
d_call: -
v_call: TRBV6-1
j_call: TRBJ1-5
cdr3_aa: CASRNREVNQPQHF
cdr3_nt: TGTGCCAGCAGGAACAGGGAAGTGAATCAGCCCCAGCATTTT

clone_size: large
d_call: -
v_call: TRBV5-1
j_call: TRBJ2-1
cdr3_aa: CASSQGSSYNEQFF
cdr3_nt: TGCGCCAGCAGTCAGGGGTCCTCCTACAATGAGCAGTTCTTC

clone_size: medium-sized
d_call: TRBD1
v_call: TRBV28
j_call: TRBJ2-2
cdr3_aa: CASSAGTGGPGELFF
cdr3_nt: TGTGCCAGCAGCGCAGGGACAGGGGGGCCCGGGGAGCTGTTTTTT

clone_size: medium-sized
d_call: -
v_call: TRBV6-6
j_call: TRBJ2-2
cdr3_aa: CASSYRVGNTGELFF
cdr3_nt: TGTGCCAGCAGTTACCGGGTTGGGAACACCGGGGAGCTGTTTTTT

clone_size: large
d_call: -
v_call: TRBV10-3
j_call: TRBJ2-7
cdr3_aa: CAISERGLEQYF
cdr3_nt: TGTGCCATCAGTGAGAGAGGGCTCGAGCAGTACTTC

clone_size: large
d_call: -
v_call: TRBV7-2
j_call: TRBJ2-1
cdr3_aa: CASSLLVEPTNEQFF
cdr3_nt: TGTGCCAGCAGCTTACTTGTCGAGCCGACCAATGAGCAGTTCTTC

clone_size: large
d_call: TRBD2
v_call: TRBV18
j_call: TRBJ2-1
cdr3_aa: CASSPPHSGDNEQFF
cdr3_nt: TGTGCCAGCTCACCACCCCATAGCGGGGACAATGAGCAGTTCTTC

clone_size: medium-sized
d_call: -
v_call: TRBV30
j_call: TRBJ2-2
cdr3_aa: CAWSVRVAGELFF
cdr3_nt: TGTGCCTGGAGTGTACGGGTGGCCGGGGAGCTGTTTTTT

clone_size: large
d_call: -
v_call: TRBV5-1
j_call: TRBJ2-4
cdr3_aa: CASSSYLDRTSNPNIQYF
cdr3_nt: TGCGCCAGCAGCTCCTACCTGGATAGAACTTCGAACCCAAACATTCAGTACTTC

clone_size: large
d_call: -
v_call: TRBV9
j_call: TRBJ2-4
cdr3_aa: CASSVTQGNIQYF
cdr3_nt: TGTGCCAGCAGCGTTACCCAGGGGAACATTCAGTACTTC

clone_size: medium-sized
d_call: TRBD2
v_call: TRBV7-2
j_call: TRBJ2-1
cdr3_aa: CASIPGLAVNEQFF
cdr3_nt: TGTGCCAGCATCCCGGGACTAGCAGTCAATGAGCAGTTCTTC

clone_size: medium-sized
d_call: -
v_call: TRBV5-6
j_call: TRBJ1-2
cdr3_aa: CASSFRGAKANYGYTF
cdr3_nt: TGTGCCAGCAGCTTCAGGGGCGCTAAAGCTAACTATGGCTACACCTTC

clone_size: -
d_call: TRBD1
v_call: TRBV5-4
j_call: TRBJ2-3
cdr3_aa: CARKPPGGQVITDTQYF
cdr3_nt: TGTGCCAGGAAGCCACCCGGGGGACAGGTGATCACAGATACGCAGTATTTT

clone_size: large
d_call: -
v_call: TRBV7-8
j_call: TRBJ2-1
cdr3_aa: CASSLASGTDSKQFF
cdr3_nt: TGTGCCAGCAGCTTAGCGTCCGGGACGGATAGTAAGCAGTTCTTC

clone_size: large
d_call: -
v_call: TRBV3-1
j_call: TRBJ2-7
cdr3_aa: CASSPRGPAYEQYF
cdr3_nt: TGTGCCAGCAGCCCCCGCGGACCGGCCTACGAGCAGTACTTC

clone_size: medium-sized
d_call: -
v_call: TRBV7-2
j_call: TRBJ2-5
cdr3_aa: CASSRQQGETQYF
cdr3_nt: TGTGCCAGCAGTCGACAACAGGGAGAGACCCAGTACTTC

clone_size: -
d_call: TRBD1
v_call: TRBV28
j_call: TRBJ2-1
cdr3_aa: CASSFQDRALNEQFF
cdr3_nt: TGTGCCAGCAGTTTCCAGGACAGGGCTCTCAATGAGCAGTTCTTC

clone_size: large
d_call: -
v_call: TRBV7-2
j_call: TRBJ2-7
cdr3_aa: CASSLGGFREREQYF
cdr3_nt: TGTGCCAGCAGCTTAGGGGGTTTCAGGGAGCGAGAGCAGTACTTC

clone_size: large
d_call: TRBD2
v_call: TRBV6-2/TRBV6-3
j_call: TRBJ2-5
cdr3_aa: CASTNSGRKEETQYF
cdr3_nt: TGTGCCAGCACCAATAGCGGGAGAAAGGAAGAGACCCAGTACTTC

clone_size: medium-sized
d_call: TRBD2
v_call: TRBV2
j_call: TRBJ2-3
cdr3_aa: CASLSGRAMGDTQYF
cdr3_nt: TGTGCCAGCCTTAGCGGGAGGGCCATGGGAGATACGCAGTATTTT

clone_size: medium-sized
d_call: TRBD2
v_call: TRBV10-3
j_call: TRBJ2-7
cdr3_aa: CAISIAGLAYEQYF
cdr3_nt: TGTGCCATCAGTATAGCGGGATTGGCCTACGAGCAGTACTTC

clone_size: large
d_call: TRBD2
v_call: TRBV5-5
j_call: TRBJ2-2
cdr3_aa: CASSRGLAGVTGELFF
cdr3_nt: TGTGCCAGCAGCCGGGGACTAGCGGGAGTAACCGGGGAGCTGTTTTTT

clone_size: medium-sized
d_call: -
v_call: TRBV9
j_call: TRBJ2-7
cdr3_aa: CASSPGSSYEQYF
cdr3_nt: TGTGCCAGCAGCCCCGGGAGCTCCTACGAGCAGTACTTC

clone_size: medium-sized
d_call: -
v_call: TRBV20-1
j_call: TRBJ1-5
cdr3_aa: CSARDMTGDQPQHF
cdr3_nt: TGCAGTGCTAGAGATATGACGGGCGATCAGCCCCAGCATTTT

clone_size: medium-sized
d_call: -
v_call: TRBV5-1
j_call: TRBJ1-1
cdr3_aa: CASRLAEGNTEAFF
cdr3_nt: TGCGCCAGCAGATTAGCGGAGGGAAACACTGAAGCTTTCTTT

clone_size: large
d_call: TRBD1
v_call: TRBV7-7
j_call: TRBJ2-7
cdr3_aa: CASSSGQGLYEQYF
cdr3_nt: TGTGCCAGCAGCTCGGGACAGGGTTTATACGAGCAGTACTTC

clone_size: large
d_call: -
v_call: TRBV5-6
j_call: TRBJ1-5
cdr3_aa: CASRELTKTDSNQPQHF
cdr3_nt: TGTGCCAGCAGGGAGTTGACCAAAACGGATAGCAATCAGCCCCAGCATTTT

clone_size: medium-sized
d_call: -
v_call: TRBV29-1
j_call: TRBJ2-7
cdr3_aa: CSVKVRAYEQYF
cdr3_nt: TGCAGCGTTAAGGTCAGGGCCTACGAGCAGTACTTC